These 11 T cell receptor beta chains originate from one sample sequenced in a study of low-dose radiotherapy and immunotherapy resistance in tumors. Primers used for first-strand cDNA, a TRAV- and TRBV-specific set, covered both alpha and beta chains. The authors ran around 20 PCR cycles to amplify TCRs with a constant-region primer and V-primer adapter. Using its own MiXCR run on the reads, TCRdb lists one record per CDR3 protein. The repertoire holds over 9,000 distinct CDR3 sequences, with approximately 40% as singletons. These receptors all come from a human donor with advanced metastatic prostate, ovarian, gallbladder or colorectal cancer (not recorded which). This table probably holds off-target reads from a library built for another chain.

This clonotype has just a few counts. V and J are TRBV7-2 and TRBJ1-6, with a tentative D call TRBD1 (5 bases). Germline V gene data show CDR1 as SGHTA and CDR2 as FQGNSA. V was pared by 3 bases and J by 8 bases, with 14 bases between. The CDR3 is 15 residues long. DNA for the CDR3: TGTGCCAGCAGCTTGAATTCAGGGAGGGATTCACCCCTCCACTTT. It yields the protein CASSLNSGRDSPLHF.

By sample share, this clonotype is medium-sized. This chain links TRBV5-1 with TRBJ1-5; 8 bases map to TRBD1. CDR1 and CDR2 (germline): SGHRS, YFSETQ. This CDR3 is built from 14 residues. With V trimmed by 4 bases and J by 2 bases, 2 bases remained unmatched. The DNA of the CDR3 is TGCGCCAGCAGCCCGGGACAGGGCAATCAGCCCCAGCATTTT. Amino acid sequence: CASSPGQGNQPQHF.

The chain joins TRBV2 to TRBJ2-2; no clear D. The germline CDR1 and CDR2 sequences are SNHLY and FYNNEI. This CDR3 region has 14 residues. V lost 4 bases, J lost 2 bases, and 8 bases lay in between. For the CDR3, the DNA is TGTGCCAGCAGTGTAGGCGGAAACACCGGGGAGCTGTTTTTT. It codes for CASSVGGNTGELFF.

The table lists this clonotype with a few counts. The chain uses TRBV7-2 and TRBJ1-6, with 9 bases matching TRBD1. The length of the CDR3 is 15 residues. V trimming: 3 bases; J trimming: 10 bases; junction bases outside the gene matches: 7. Germline V gives CDR1 SGHTA, CDR2 FQGNSA. The CDR3 spells CASSFGQGSGSPLHF. CDR3 nucleotide sequence: TGTGCCAGCAGCTTCGGACAGGGGTCAGGATCACCCCTCCACTTT.

This chain connects TRBV30 to TRBJ2-3; D gene ambiguous. There are 11 residues in the CDR3. The germline V gene encodes CDR1 GTSNPN and CDR2 SVGIG (reference sequence). V gave up 2 bases and J gave up 10 bases, with 10 bases separating them. Here the CDR3 reads CAWSFGVAQYF. CDR3 nucleotides: TGTGCCTGGAGTTTTGGCGTGGCGCAGTATTTT.

This clonotype was seen more than once but under ten times. The chain links TRBV20-1 to TRBJ2-7, with D perhaps TRBD2 (5 bases). The CDR3 is made up of 14 amino acids. CDR1 and CDR2 (germline): DFQATT, SNEGSKA (reference sequence). V was clipped by 6 bases and J by 0 bases, with 15 bases between them. CDR3 sequence (DNA): TGCAGTGCGCAGAGGGCTGGGAGCTCCTACGAGCAGTACTTC. Translation: CSAQRAGSSYEQYF.

This clonotype was counted a few times. The rearrangement uses TRBV5-5 and TRBJ2-4; possible D gene TRBD2, 5 bases. The CDR3 consists of 14 residues. In germline, CDR1 is SGHKS, CDR2 YYEKEE (reference sequence). V was clipped by 4 bases and J by 6 bases, with 14 bases between them. CDR3 DNA sequence: TGTGCCAGCAGCACCTCAGCGGCCCGAAACATTCAGTACTTC. This sequence encodes CASSTSAARNIQYF.

This clonotype came up a few times. The V call is TRBV5-1, the J call TRBJ2-7, with D hard to call. The germline gives CDR1 SGHRS, CDR2 YFSETQ. The CDR3 sequence is 10 residues long. The V gene lost 7 bases and the J gene lost 3 bases, with 5 bases spanning the gap. The CDR3 region has the DNA TGCGCCAGCGATTTCTACGAGCAGTACTTC. This encodes CASDFYEQYF.

The chain is built from TRBV24-1 and TRBJ2-1; weak D call: TRBD2 (6 bases). The CDR3 is 15 amino acids. Germline CDR1 reads KGHDR; CDR2 reads SFDVKD. V lost 4 bases and J 5 bases, leaving 14 bases between the germline ends. The CDR3 DNA is TGTGCCACCAGTGAACGCGGGGCCTTTAACAATGAGCAGTTCTTC. It encodes CATSERGAFNNEQFF.

A few counts support this clonotype. V usage is TRBV28 and J usage is TRBJ1-5; 7 bases are a match to TRBD1. Trimming took 2 bases from V and 7 from J; bases not matched to a gene: 2. In germline, CDR1 is MDHEN, CDR2 SYDVKM. This CDR3 has 13 amino acids. For the CDR3, the DNA is TGTGCCAGCAGTTTACAGGGGGGACAGCCCCAGCATTTT. This translates into CASSLQGGQPQHF.

This clonotype was recorded a few times. The chain joins TRBV29-1 to TRBJ1-3; no clear D gene. The CDR3 runs 13 residues. Germline values: CDR1 SQVTM, CDR2 ANQGSEA. The V and J ends lost 6 bases and 0 bases respectively, with 9 bases between them. CDR3: CSVADNSGNTIYF. The CDR3 region has the DNA TGCAGCGTCGCAGACAACTCTGGAAACACCATATATTTT.